This T cell receptor beta chain was obtained from a study of OX40 agonist ivuxolimab in advanced cancers. On the study more broadly: The treatment was a fully human IgG2 OX40 agonist, ivuxolimab. Each dose-escalation patient presented with hepatocellular carcinoma, melanoma, renal cell or head and neck cancer. Patients achieving partial responses numbered three: one hepatocellular carcinoma case and two cutaneous melanoma cases. Points from the study as a whole: Fewer expanded clones were found on average in CD4+ than in CD8+ T cells.

To note about this clone: Antigen unknown.

Using immunoSEQ multiplex PCR, the repertoire was profiled, and TCRdb retains in-frame clones only, with some absent. This table has tens of thousands of clones, 85% to 90% appearing once. V was clipped by 4 bases and J by 7 bases, with 23 bases between them. The CDR3 sequence is 16 residues long. Per the germline V gene, CDR1 is WNHNN and CDR2 is SYGVQD (reference sequence). The specimen comprised CD4+ or CD8+ T cells sorted from blood, sampled in a trial of the OX40 agonist ivuxolimab. This TCR came from an adult with an advanced solid tumor such as melanoma, head and neck, liver or kidney cancer. This chain connects TRBV10-1 to TRBJ2-7; D is perhaps TRBD1 (6 bases). The CDR3: CASSGGPGHPSEEQYF. CDR3 DNA sequence: TGCGCCAGCAGTGGAGGACCGGGACACCCGAGTGAGGAGCAGTACTTC.